Below are 7 T cell receptor beta chains sequenced from a single sample in a study of blood T cell repertoires in COVID-19. Using immunoSEQ multiplex PCR, the repertoire was profiled, and TCRdb retains in-frame clones only, with some absent. Here the sample spans about 220,000 clones, about 88% being singletons. The sequencing input was PBMCs or T cells enriched from blood (not recorded which). These receptors were obtained from a woman under 40 who had recovered from COVID-19.

This chain connects TRBV5-1 to TRBJ1-1; D is ambiguous. V was cut by 6 bases and J by 4 bases, with 13 bases left in between. The CDR3 contains 13 residues. Germline CDR1 is SGHRS and CDR2 is YFSETQ. CDR3 DNA: TGCGCCAGCAAACGGGAGGGAAGCACTGAAGCTTTCTTT. This gives the protein CASKREGSTEAFF.

A word on this clone: This same CDR3 is encoded by further DNA sequences in the sample. The genes are TRBV6-5 and TRBJ2-7, with 8 bases fitting TRBD2. J gave up 4 bases and V 0 bases, and 2 bases lay outside the gene matches. Germline CDR1 is MNHEY and CDR2 is SVGAGI. The CDR3 has 14 amino acids. The CDR3 loop reads CASSYSRLAYEQYF. CDR3 coding DNA: TGTGCCAGCAGTTACTCGCGACTAGCGTACGAGCAGTACTTC.

This chain connects TRBV3-1 (or the pseudogene TRBV3-2) to TRBJ1-1, with D unresolved. Germline values: CDR1 LGHDT, CDR2 YNNKEL (reference sequence). V was trimmed by 1 base and J by 3 bases, leaving 12 bases between them. This CDR3 has 15 amino acids. CDR3 protein: CASSQVMIPDTEAFF. CDR3 DNA: TGTGCCAGCAGCCAAGTGATGATTCCGGACACTGAAGCTTTCTTT.

The V gene is TRBV4-3, the J gene TRBJ1-1, with 10 positions matching TRBD1. The CDR3 length is 14 residues. Unmatched junction bases numbered 1, after V lost 1 base and J lost 5 bases. CDR1 is LGHNA and CDR2 is YSLEER in the germline V gene. The CDR3: CASSQGDRGTEAFF. The DNA of the CDR3 is TGCGCCAGCAGCCAAGGGGACAGGGGAACTGAAGCTTTCTTT.

The chain has TRBV7-2 and TRBJ1-6; D possibly corresponds to TRBD1 (5 bases). Germline V gives CDR1 SGHTA, CDR2 FQGNSA. The CDR3 spans 18 residues. V lost 5 bases and J 2 bases, leaving 19 bases between the germline ends. The CDR3 loop reads CASSPSPTAKPYNSPLHF. For the CDR3, the DNA is TGTGCCAGCAGCCCAAGCCCGACAGCCAAGCCCTATAATTCACCCCTCCACTTT.

This clone was observed a single time. The chain combines TRBV7-9 with TRBJ1-6; D remains ambiguous. The V and J ends lost 4 bases and 9 bases respectively, with 7 bases between them. Germline V gene lookup returns CDR1 SEHNR and CDR2 FQNEAQ (reference sequence). This CDR3 is built from 12 residues. This CDR3 is CASSSGVSPLHF. Written as DNA, the CDR3 is TGTGCCAGCAGCTCCGGGGTTTCACCCCTCCACTTT.

CDR3 nucleotides: TGCGCCAGCAGCTTGGGGGACAGGGAATTAGAGACCCAGTACTTC. Its translation: CASSLGDRELETQYF. The V call is TRBV5-1, the J call TRBJ2-5; 9 bases match TRBD1. Looked up from germline, CDR1 is SGHRS and CDR2 is YFSETQ. There are 15 residues in the CDR3. J gave up 4 bases and V 0 bases, and 4 bases lay outside the gene matches.